The TCR beta chain described here comes from a study of identical twins. TCRdb called the 5' RACE reads again in MiXCR, with one record for every CDR3 protein. Found here are 690,000 or so distinct CDR3 sequences, roughly 8% of them singletons; the top ten hold approximately 0.89%. With 9 bases removed from V and 2 bases from J, the gap between germline ends came to 28 bases. This CDR3 has 18 residues. The sample holds a few counts of this clonotype. Its antigen is as yet unknown. The study, taken as a whole, reports: Excess sharing by twins proved weaker in beta out-of-frame sequences. Recombination models fit unrelated individuals' TCR alpha sharing but underestimated twins'.

This sample also appeared in a second study, on yellow fever vaccine responses in identical twins.

This chain uses TRBV12-3 or TRBV12-4 with TRBJ2-5; D is possibly TRBD2 (5 bases). Sequenced material: PBMCs. The TCR comes from a woman between 18 and 30 years old in good health. The CDR3 DNA is TGTGCCAGTAGACTCGGGCGCCGGTCCCCCGCGGGTCAAGAGACCCAGTACTTC. Translation: CASRLGRRSPAGQETQYF.